The sequence of this T cell receptor beta chain was determined in a study of blood T cell repertoires in COVID-19. Study overall: Samples taken during acute and convalescent COVID-19 were collected in the United States, Italy and Spain.

CDR3 length equals 12 residues. The germline V gene encodes CDR1 SGHRS and CDR2 YFSETQ. With V trimmed by 7 bases and J by 4 bases, 5 bases remained unmatched. In Seattle, patients joined the study during active infection and were tracked longitudinally. TCRdb's copy holds only in-frame clones and misses some; the assay was immunoSEQ multiplex PCR. The sample has 300,000 to 350,000 clones, roughly nine tenths seen once. The V gene is TRBV5-1, the J gene TRBJ2-7; TRBD2 matches at 7 bases. The sequence was obtained from a woman aged 25 to 39 with COVID-19, enrolled during active disease. The sequenced material came from peripheral blood. The CDR3 DNA follows: TGCGCCAGCCCTAAGCGGGAATACGAGCAGTACTTC. This sequence encodes CASPKREYEQYF.